These 15 T cell receptor beta chains share one sample of origin, sequenced in a study of blood T cells in healthy people across ages. Together with a sample-barcoded 5' primer, a J-beta primer mix was included in a second PCR lasting 7 to 11 cycles. TCRdb itself ran the 5' RACE reads through MiXCR, one entry per CDR3 protein. The sample lists about 840,000 distinct CDR3 sequences; almost 30% were seen once. This sample was also put to use in a study of T cells of mothers and their children.

Sequencing input: blood. These receptors came from a woman aged 40 to 50 in good health.

Of note for this clonotype: This clone may be a read error of a much larger clone one base away. The V gene is TRBV10-3, the J gene TRBJ1-1; no clear D gene. The CDR3 runs 15 residues. Per germline, CDR1 ENHRY and CDR2 SYGVKD. V lost 0 bases and J 3 bases, leaving 11 bases between the germline ends. CDR3 DNA sequence: TGTGCCATCAGTGAGTCGTATAGCGTAGACACTGAAGCTTTCTTT. Translated: CAISESYSVDTEAFF.

Many counts were recorded for this clonotype. The chain uses TRBV5-1 and TRBJ2-7; D may be TRBD1 (6 bases). The CDR3 spans 14 residues. CDR1 is SGHRS and CDR2 is YFSETQ in the germline V gene. Trimming pared 4 bases from V and 0 bases from J, leaving 11 bases between. The CDR3 region has the DNA TGCGCCAGCAGCACCTCAGGGGTCTCCTACGAGCAGTACTTC. It codes for CASSTSGVSYEQYF.

The chain couples TRBV20-1 to TRBJ2-5; D remains ambiguous. This CDR3 contains 14 residues. In germline, CDR1 is DFQATT, CDR2 SNEGSKA (reference sequence). V shed 0 bases and J shed 1 base, with 9 bases lying between them. Here the CDR3 reads CSARDGQPQETQYF. The CDR3 DNA sequence: TGCAGTGCTAGAGATGGGCAGCCCCAAGAGACCCAGTACTTC.

Only a few counts were recorded for this clonotype. Just one base apart from a much larger clone, this may be a read error. The chain uses TRBV20-1 and TRBJ2-4, with TRBD2 matching 10 bases. The CDR3 extends over 17 amino acids. Trimming took 5 bases from V and 13 from J; bases not matched to a gene: 23. Germline-derived CDR1 and CDR2 are DFQATT and SNEGSKA (reference sequence). DNA of the CDR3: TGCAGTGCTCCCCCCAGGGCTAGCGGGGGTATCTACAATGAGCAGTACTTC. This translates into CSAPPRASGGIYNEQYF.

The chain combines TRBV20-1 with TRBJ2-7, with D maybe TRBD1 (7 bases). V was trimmed by 7 bases and J by 3 bases, leaving 19 bases between them. The CDR3 sequence is 14 residues long. Germline V gene lookup returns CDR1 DFQATT and CDR2 SNEGSKA (reference sequence). The CDR3 region is CSGRRGTEDYEQYF. DNA for the CDR3: TGCAGTGGGCGACGCGGGACAGAAGACTACGAGCAGTACTTC.

This clonotype was counted only a few times. The chain is built from TRBV28 and TRBJ2-7, with 10 bases matching TRBD1. CDR1 and CDR2 from the germline V gene are MDHEN and SYDVKM. CDR3 length: 12 amino acids. The junction had 1 base not matched to a gene; V was cut back by 7 bases and J by 4 bases. Written as DNA, the CDR3 is TGTGCCAGCATGGACAGGGGGTACGAGCAGTACTTC. Encoded protein: CASMDRGYEQYF.

This clonotype was detected many times. CDR3 bases: TGTGCCAGCAGCTTAGGACTAGCGGGGAACAATGAGCAGTTCTTC. It specifies CASSLGLAGNNEQFF. The gene calls are TRBV7-2 and TRBJ2-1; 11 bases are a match to TRBD2. The CDR3 is made up of 15 amino acids. Germline CDR1 SGHTA, CDR2 FQGNSA. The ends lost 1 base at V and 5 bases at J; junction bases unmatched: 1.

This clonotype occurred a few times. V usage is TRBV5-6 and J usage is TRBJ1-5; TRBD1 is a possible D gene (5 bases). V shed 4 bases and J shed 1 base, with 15 bases lying between them. This CDR3 is built from 16 residues. Germline loops: CDR1 SGHDT, CDR2 YYEEEE. Written as DNA, the CDR3 is TGTGCCAGCAGCCCATCCGGTCGGGGGAGCAATCAGCCCCAGCATTTT. Translated, it gives CASSPSGRGSNQPQHF.

The table lists this clonotype with many counts. This chain connects TRBV28 to TRBJ2-7; a weak D match, TRBD1 (6 bases). The CDR3 has 16 amino acids. From germline, CDR1 is MDHEN and CDR2 SYDVKM. Trimming removed 10 bases at V and 3 bases at J, with 25 bases between. Here the CDR3 reads CATTSIVRQAYYEQYF. The CDR3 DNA follows: TGTGCCACCACTTCCATCGTCCGACAGGCATACTACGAGCAGTACTTC.

This chain uses TRBV5-1 with TRBJ1-1, with TRBD1 matching 10 bases. The V gene's germline CDR1 is SGHRS and CDR2 YFSETQ. This CDR3 region has 18 residues. The trim removed 4 bases at V and 1 base at J, leaving 13 bases unmatched. CDR3 coding DNA: TGCGCCAGCAGCCACAGCTACCGGGACAGGGGACCGAACACTGAAGCTTTCTTT. Translating gives CASSHSYRDRGPNTEAFF.

The chain has TRBV7-8 and TRBJ1-2; a possible D gene is TRBD1 (6 bases). CDR1 SGHVS and CDR2 FQNEAQ come from the germline V gene. The V end was cut by 5 bases, the J end by 2 bases, with 18 bases between. This CDR3 region has 16 residues. The CDR3 loop is CASSTQGVSPNYGYTF. Written as DNA, the CDR3 is TGTGCCAGCAGCACACAGGGAGTCTCTCCGAACTATGGCTACACCTTC.

The V call is TRBV7-2, the J call TRBJ1-1; D is perhaps TRBD1 (6 bases). Germline values: CDR1 SGHTA, CDR2 FQGNSA. V was cut by 6 bases and J by 7 bases, with 12 bases left in between. CDR3 size: 12 residues. DNA of the CDR3: TGTGCCAGCAGGAGGGGACAAATTGAAGCTTTCTTT. It encodes CASRRGQIEAFF.

This clonotype has more than one count but fewer than ten. V is TRBV21-1 and J is TRBJ2-3; the tabulated D call, TRBD2, remains unverified against the DNA. TRBV21-1 is marked as a pseudogene. The CDR3 has 20 residues. The CDR3 DNA sequence: TGTGCCAGCAGCCGCCTTGACGGGAGTGGGGGACTAAACCACACAGATACGCAGTATTTT. This codes for CASSRLDGSGGLNHTDTQYF.

This clonotype was counted between two and nine times. This chain connects TRBV12-3 or TRBV12-4 to TRBJ1-1, with a tentative D call TRBD1 (5 bases). The CDR3 is 13 residues long. V lost 8 bases and J 3 bases, leaving 13 bases between the germline ends. The CDR3 DNA is TGTGCCAGCCTACAGGACTTTCACACTGAAGCTTTCTTT. It specifies CASLQDFHTEAFF.

Only a few counts were recorded for this clonotype. The chain uses TRBV3-1 and TRBJ1-4; TRBD1 aligns across 8 bases. Germline trimming cut 1 base from V and 8 bases from J; bases unmatched to any gene: 12. Germline assignment: CDR1 LGHDT and CDR2 YNNKEL (reference sequence). The length of the CDR3 is 17 residues. CDR3 region: CASSQGPGTGRLEKLFF. In DNA form, the CDR3 reads TGTGCCAGCAGCCAAGGACCTGGGACAGGCCGCCTGGAAAAACTGTTTTTT.